This TCR beta chain was captured by sequencing in a study of T cells in Graves' hyperthyroidism and ophthalmopathy. Trimming stripped 3 bases from V and 0 bases from J, with 12 bases between. The CDR3 covers 16 residues. Germline V gives CDR1 SGDLS, CDR2 YYNGEE. TCR beta CDR3 regions were amplified from RNA transcripts. HTBI primers were the set used in a first-round RT-PCR of the TCR CDR3. From the multiplex PCR reads, TCRdb called clonotypes with MiXCR, one entry per CDR3 protein. The profile covers some 600,000 distinct CDR3 sequences, with more than 11% appearing a single time and more than 5% taken by the ten largest. Before ophthalmopathy appeared, progressors gave blood at initial hyperthyroidism diagnosis. The authors took PBMCs from over 8.5 ml fresh peripheral blood. Study conclusions and caveats: Most clonotypes expanded in the thyroid (above 0.001) were also present in blood.

As for this clonotype: Its antigen remains unidentified.

The sample taken for sequencing was blood. This TCR was recovered from a woman in her twenties or thirties with Graves' hyperthyroidism that later progressed to Graves' ophthalmopathy. The rearrangement uses TRBV9 and TRBJ2-2; D ambiguous. As DNA, the CDR3 is TGTGCCAGCAGCGAGGCGTATTCAGCGAACACCGGGGAGCTGTTTTTT. This translates into CASSEAYSANTGELFF.